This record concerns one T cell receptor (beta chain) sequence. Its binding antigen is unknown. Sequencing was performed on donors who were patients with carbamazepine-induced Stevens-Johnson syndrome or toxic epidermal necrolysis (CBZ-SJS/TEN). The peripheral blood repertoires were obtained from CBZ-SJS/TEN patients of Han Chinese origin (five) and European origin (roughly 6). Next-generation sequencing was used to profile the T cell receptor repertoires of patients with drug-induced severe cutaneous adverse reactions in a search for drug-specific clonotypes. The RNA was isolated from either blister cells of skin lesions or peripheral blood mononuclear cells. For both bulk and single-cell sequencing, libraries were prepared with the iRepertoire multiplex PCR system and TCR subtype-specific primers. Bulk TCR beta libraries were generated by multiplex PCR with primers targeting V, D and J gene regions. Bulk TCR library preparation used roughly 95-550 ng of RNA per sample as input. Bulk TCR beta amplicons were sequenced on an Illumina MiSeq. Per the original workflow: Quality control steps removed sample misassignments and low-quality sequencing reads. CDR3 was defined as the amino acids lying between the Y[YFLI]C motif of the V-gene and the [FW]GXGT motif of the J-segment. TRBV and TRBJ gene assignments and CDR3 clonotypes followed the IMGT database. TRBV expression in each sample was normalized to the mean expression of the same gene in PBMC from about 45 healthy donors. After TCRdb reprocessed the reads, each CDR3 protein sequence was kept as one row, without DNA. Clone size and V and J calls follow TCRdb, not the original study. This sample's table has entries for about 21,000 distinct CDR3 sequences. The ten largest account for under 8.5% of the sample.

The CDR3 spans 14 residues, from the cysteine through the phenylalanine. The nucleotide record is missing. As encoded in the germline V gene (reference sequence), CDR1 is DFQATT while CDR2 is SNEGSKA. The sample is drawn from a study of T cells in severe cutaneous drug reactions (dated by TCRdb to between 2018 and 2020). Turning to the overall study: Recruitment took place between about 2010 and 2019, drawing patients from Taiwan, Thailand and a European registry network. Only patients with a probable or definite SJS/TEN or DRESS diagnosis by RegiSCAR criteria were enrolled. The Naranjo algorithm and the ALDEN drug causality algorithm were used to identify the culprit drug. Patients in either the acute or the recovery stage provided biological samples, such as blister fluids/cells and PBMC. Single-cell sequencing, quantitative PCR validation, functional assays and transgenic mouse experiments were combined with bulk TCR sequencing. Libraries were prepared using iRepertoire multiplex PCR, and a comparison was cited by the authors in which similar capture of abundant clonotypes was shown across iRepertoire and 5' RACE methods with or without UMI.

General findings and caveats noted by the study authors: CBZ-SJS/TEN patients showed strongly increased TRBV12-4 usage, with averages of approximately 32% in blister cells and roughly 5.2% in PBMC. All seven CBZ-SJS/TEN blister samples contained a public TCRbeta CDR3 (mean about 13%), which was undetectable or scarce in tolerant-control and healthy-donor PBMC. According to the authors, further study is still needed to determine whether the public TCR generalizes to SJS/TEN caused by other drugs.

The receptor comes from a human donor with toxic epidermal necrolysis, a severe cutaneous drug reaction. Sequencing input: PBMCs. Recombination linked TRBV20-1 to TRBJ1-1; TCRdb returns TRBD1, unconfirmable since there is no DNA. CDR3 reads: CSAREPPLNTEAFF.